Listed below are T cell receptor beta chains from one sample, sequenced in a study of cytomegalovirus exposure and HLA in healthy donors. Assay: immunoSEQ multiplex PCR; the TCRdb copy retains only in-frame clones and omits some. The sample shows tens of thousands of clones, and roughly 2% sits with its ten largest clones. The specimen sequenced was PBMCs. The receptor set was obtained from a woman in her forties in good health and CMV-seropositive. CDR3s include the opening cysteine and the closing phenylalanine or tryptophan. Fields, in order: D gene, J gene, clone size, V gene, CDR3 DNA, CDR3 protein. D genes are given only for firm matches. Clone size is shown for a subset of rows, as once, few, many or a class of expanded clone.

-,TRBJ2-3,-,TRBV30,TGTGCCTGGGGACAGGATACGCAGTATTTT,CAWGQDTQYF
TRBD2,TRBJ2-5,-,TRBV6-5,TGTGCCAGCAGTTACAGCGGGAGCGGAAAAGAGACCCAGTACTTC,CASSYSGSGKETQYF
TRBD1,TRBJ2-7,-,TRBV6-1,TGTGCCAACAGCCGGGACAGGACTTACGAGCAGTACTTC,CANSRDRTYEQYF
-,TRBJ2-6,-,TRBV7-9,TGTGCCAGCAGCTTAGCGGAGGCAGGAGACACCTCTGGGGCCAACGTCCTGACTTTC,CASSLAEAGDTSGANVLTF
TRBD1,TRBJ1-1,-,TRBV15,TGTGCCACCCCTGAGAGACAGGGGGAAGATTTCTTT,CATPERQGEDFF
TRBD1,TRBJ1-4,-,TRBV7-2,TGTGCCAGCAGCCGACTTCGGGACAGGGATGAAAAACTGTTTTTT,CASSRLRDRDEKLFF
-,TRBJ2-7,-,TRBV9,TGTGCCAGCAGCGTAGGCGACTACCAGGTCTACGAGCAGTACTTC,CASSVGDYQVYEQYF
-,TRBJ1-1,-,TRBV6-6,TGTGCCAGCAGTCCTAACGTAGGGGGTGCTGAAGCTTTCTTT,CASSPNVGGAEAFF
TRBD1,TRBJ2-7,-,TRBV5-1,TGCGCCAGCAGCTCGGGACAGGGGGCGCGGGAGCAGTACTTC,CASSSGQGAREQYF
-,TRBJ1-5,-,TRBV6-1,TGTGCCAGCTGTATAGGGGTTAGCAATCAGCCCCAGCATTTT,CASCIGVSNQPQHF
-,TRBJ2-3,-,TRBV5-1,TGCGCCAGCATGGCTCTTCCCTCAGATACGCAGTATTTT,CASMALPSDTQYF
-,TRBJ1-5,-,TRBV9,TGTGCCAGCAGCGCCTGGGGCAAGCCCCAGCATTTT,CASSAWGKPQHF
-,TRBJ2-7,-,TRBV5-1,TGCGCCAGCAGCCCCCGGAGGGCCTCCAACGAGCAGTACTTC,CASSPRRASNEQYF
TRBD2,TRBJ2-3,-,TRBV4-2,TGTGCCAGCAGCCAAGACCCCATAGCGGGTAGCACAGATACGCAGTATTTT,CASSQDPIAGSTDTQYF
-,TRBJ1-1,-,TRBV7-9,TGTGCCAGCAGCTTCACAGGGTGGGACACTGAAGCTTTCTTT,CASSFTGWDTEAFF
TRBD1,TRBJ1-1,-,TRBV28,TGTGCCAGCAGGACAGGGTCATATGACACTGAAGCTTTCTTT,CASRTGSYDTEAFF
-,TRBJ1-1,-,TRBV5-1,TGCGCCAGCAGCTCCTCATCCACACCCCGAACGGGGATAATGAACACTGAAGCTTTCTTT,CASSSSSTPRTGIMNTEAFF
TRBD2,TRBJ2-7,-,TRBV7-3,TGTGCCAGCAGCCCTGGCGGGACTAGCGACTCCTACGAGCAGTACTTC,CASSPGGTSDSYEQYF
-,TRBJ1-6,-,TRBV19,TGTGCCAGTAGTATGCGGCCCTATAATTCACCCCTCCACTTT,CASSMRPYNSPLHF
-,TRBJ2-5,-,TRBV5-1,TGCGCCAGCAGCTTGGAGCACGCCACCCAAGAGACCCAGTACTTC,CASSLEHATQETQYF
TRBD1,TRBJ2-7,-,TRBV10-2,TGCGCCAGCAGTGATAGAGGGACAGGGGGGGAGCAGTACTTC,CASSDRGTGGEQYF
TRBD1,TRBJ2-7,-,TRBV6-1,TGTGCCAGTTGGGACAGATCCTACGAGCAGTACTTC,CASWDRSYEQYF
-,TRBJ1-4,-,TRBV11-2,TGTGCCAGCAGCCTCCCAGGGACTAATGAAAAACTGTTTTTT,CASSLPGTNEKLFF
TRBD1,TRBJ1-3,-,TRBV7-9,TGTGCCAGCAGCTTAGGGGACAGCTCTGGAAACACCATATATTTT,CASSLGDSSGNTIYF
-,TRBJ1-3,medium-sized,TRBV10-3,TGTGCCATCAGTTCCAGGGGAGGAAACACCATATATTTT,CAISSRGGNTIYF
-,TRBJ2-7,-,TRBV5-6,TGTGCCAGCAGCTTGCACGAAGCGGGCGAGCAGTACTTC,CASSLHEAGEQYF
TRBD2,TRBJ2-2,-,TRBV2,TGTGCCAGCATATTCGGACTAGCGGGAGGTGGGGAGCTGTTTTTT,CASIFGLAGGGELFF
-,TRBJ2-1,-,TRBV10-3,TGTGCCATCAGTGGACTAACCGGGAACTACAATGAGCAGTTCTTC,CAISGLTGNYNEQFF
-,TRBJ1-3,-,TRBV7-2,TGTGCCAGCAGCTTAGCTCGGGATTCTGGAAACACCATATATTTT,CASSLARDSGNTIYF
-,TRBJ2-7,-,TRBV30,TGTGCCTGGAGTCTGGCCGGGGGACCTGAGCAGTACTTC,CAWSLAGGPEQYF
TRBD2,TRBJ2-7,-,TRBV7-2,TGTGCCAGCAGCCGGACTAGCCCCACCTACGAGCAGTACTTC,CASSRTSPTYEQYF
-,TRBJ2-1,-,TRBV7-2,TGTGCCAGCAGCTCCCCCAGGAACAATGAGCAGTTCTTC,CASSSPRNNEQFF
TRBD1,TRBJ2-3,-,TRBV28,TGTGCCAGCAGTCCGGCAGGGGGCAAAACAGATACGCAGTATTTT,CASSPAGGKTDTQYF
-,TRBJ2-2,-,TRBV11-2,TGTGCCAGCAGCCCGGGACTCCCTTTGCGAACCGGGGAGCTGTTTTTT,CASSPGLPLRTGELFF
TRBD1,TRBJ1-6,-,TRBV4-1,TGCGCCAGCAGCCAAGATTTTGGGACAGGTAGATCACCCCTCCACTTT,CASSQDFGTGRSPLHF
TRBD2,TRBJ2-7,-,TRBV2,TGTGCCAGCAGTCAGAGACTAGCAACCTACGAGCAGTACTTC,CASSQRLATYEQYF
TRBD1,TRBJ1-1,-,TRBV30,TGTGCCTGGAGTGATTCGACAGGGATTAAAAGTGGCACTGAAGCTTTCTTT,CAWSDSTGIKSGTEAFF
-,TRBJ2-3,-,TRBV6-1,TGTGCCAGCAGTGAACAAGGCGGTCTGGATACGCAGTATTTT,CASSEQGGLDTQYF
TRBD1,TRBJ1-1,-,TRBV5-4,TGTGCCAGCAGCTCCGATCCGGGCAGGGGGTTGAAAGCTGAAGCTTTCTTT,CASSSDPGRGLKAEAFF
-,TRBJ1-6,-,TRBV28,TGTGCCAGCAGTGACGCGGCCAGGGGTTTTTCACCCCTCCACTTT,CASSDAARGFSPLHF
-,TRBJ2-7,-,TRBV11-3,TGTGCCAGCAGCGCACGCGGCGTGTCTGAGCAGTACTTC,CASSARGVSEQYF
-,TRBJ2-7,-,TRBV5-5,TGTGCCAGCAGCTTGAGACAGGACTACGAGCAGTACTTC,CASSLRQDYEQYF
-,TRBJ1-5,-,TRBV10-1,TGCGCCAGCAGTGAGGGGGGCAGGGTCAATCAGCCCCAGCATTTT,CASSEGGRVNQPQHF